This TCR beta chain is drawn from a study of T cells after yellow fever vaccination (dated 2019 in TCRdb). The study in broad terms: Using CD3, CD45RA, CCR7 and CD95 staining, memory subsets (EM, EMRA, CM and Tscm) were sorted on a BD FACS Aria III. Memory subsets were sorted on days 0, 15 and 45 and at 18 months following primary vaccination, and on days 0, 15 and 45 following the 30-year booster. Bulk TCR alpha and beta repertoires were sequenced longitudinally to track T-cell clones before and after primary and booster YFV17D yellow fever vaccination. Blood was collected at multiple timepoints before and after primary and secondary immunization, and bulk PBMC replicates and cell subsets were isolated. Two healthy male donors made up the cohort, one aged 18 to 29 years and the other aged 30 to 40 years. The SMART-Seq v4 Ultra Low Input RNA kit was used to prepare libraries from fractions with low cell numbers.

TCR cDNA was made using 5'RACE template switching, a step that added a universal primer site and unique molecular identifiers. Priming for cDNA synthesis came from both the TCR alpha and TCR beta constant segments. Library amplification used two PCR steps, and the second PCR step added sample barcodes and sequencing adapters. Sequencing of the libraries was done on either Illumina HiSeq 2500 (2x100 bp) or NovaSeq (2x150 bp). From the authors' description of their analysis: MIGEC handled demultiplexing of reads and collapsing into UMI consensus sequences, while MiXCR performed V(D)J alignment. Using edgeR on replicate PBMC samples, clonotypes were called vaccine-responding if FDR was below 0.01 and the log2 fold change was above 5 up to day 15. CD4 or CD8 identity was assigned to each bulk clonotype according to whether the clonotype was present at higher abundance in the sequenced CD4 repertoire or the sequenced CD8 repertoire. To estimate how each clone was distributed across memory phenotypes, clonotype frequencies in memory subsets were weighted by the numbers of FACS-sorted cells. TCRdb took the public reads, trimmed them with fastp at Q25, ran MiXCR for clone calling and kept in-frame beta chains. All rows with the same CDR3 protein become a single entry with the most common DNA and genes. TCRdb, not the original authors, processed these V and J calls. This sample holds around 26,000 distinct CDR3 sequences; 3% to 4% were observed only once. Jointly, the top ten make up 0.75% to 1% of the sample.

The sample's treatment or condition label, decoded: live attenuated yellow fever vaccine strain. A standard Ficoll-Paque protocol was used to isolate PBMCs from peripheral blood. The RNeasy Micro Kit was used to extract RNA from sorted memory subsets. Based on the germline V gene, the CDR1 and CDR2 sequences are KGHSH and LQKENI. The CDR3 spans 15 residues, from the cysteine through the phenylalanine. The CDR3 DNA has 45 bases and is translated from base 1. V drops 4 bases and J drops 4 bases, leaving 16 bases in between. This clonotype was counted at least ten times. There are no base qualities to consult, and no much larger clone falls within one base. General study outcomes and caveats: FACS-sorted repertoires could contain abundant contaminating clonotypes from the bulk population, so computational filtering was required. The study included only a couple of donors, which limits how far the findings can be generalized. After the booster, most of the clones that had expanded following primary vaccination were detected again (around 97% of CD4 and around 90% of CD8), which suggests that memory was broadly maintained. On day 0, almost all vaccine-responding clonotypes were below detection in the sorted memory subsets. A small share of clonotypes was detected in both CD4 and CD8 compartments, with the overlap likely arising from convergent recombination. The secondary T-cell response was weaker than the primary response but faster, peaking on day 5 instead of day 15.

This clonotype was obtained from a man aged 18 to 29 who received the YFV17D yellow fever vaccine. The sequencing used PBMCs, either bulk or a sorted T-cell subset (CD4+, CD8+, memory, or dextramer-sorted; not recorded which), collected 45 days after the first yellow fever vaccination. The chain employs TRBV18 and TRBJ2-5; a tentative D match to TRBD1 spans 6 bases. The CDR3 sequence is CASSRDRHHSETQYF. The DNA is TGTGCCAGCTCACGAGACAGGCACCATTCAGAGACCCAGTACTTC.